The 5 T cell receptor beta chains below were found in one sample sequenced in a study of CD8 T cells in Susac syndrome (dated by TCRdb to about 2019). The library was built by means of the immunoSEQ multiplex PCR assay. RNA was extracted using the RNeasy kit, and about 0.5 to 1 ug of the RNA was reverse transcribed with random hexamers. The raw public data were reprocessed by TCRdb itself: fastp quality trimming at Q25, MiXCR clonotype calling, in-frame beta chains only. Rows matching on CDR3 protein sequence are summarized as one entry with the most common DNA and genes. The sample table shows about 440,000 distinct CDR3 sequences, and around 85% are seen once. The ten largest account for about 0.12% of the sample. Sequencing used CD8+ T cells from PBMCs. These TCRs come from a human donor with multiple sclerosis.

The chain links TRBV5-1 to TRBJ2-5; 11 bases map to TRBD2. V was pared by 4 bases and J by 5 bases, with 4 bases of the junction left unmatched. The CDR3 has 14 amino acids. Germline loops: CDR1 SGHRS, CDR2 YFSETQ. CDR3 sequence reads: CASSRWTSGETQYF. DNA for the CDR3: TGCGCCAGCAGCCGATGGACTAGCGGGGAGACCCAGTACTTC. Full variable domain (remainder filled in from reference TRBV5-1 and TRBJ2-5): KAGVTQTPRYLIKTRGQQVTLSCSPISGHRSVSWYQQTPGQGLQFLFEYFSETQRNKGNFPGRFSGRQFSNSRSEMNVSTLELGDSALYLCASSRWTSGETQYFGPGTRLLVL.

The chain recombines TRBV27 with TRBJ2-2; the match to TRBD1 covers 8 bases. Germline trimming cut 5 bases from V and 5 bases from J; bases unmatched to any gene: 10. CDR3 size: 16 residues. Germline lookup yields CDR1 MNHEY and CDR2 SMNVEV (reference sequence). For the CDR3, the DNA is TGTGCCAGCAGTCCCCCTGCGACAGGGGTAACCGGGGAGCTGTTTTTT. Amino acids: CASSPPATGVTGELFF.

The J gene is TRBJ2-2, the V gene TRBV12-3 or TRBV12-4; D gene uncertain. Trimming took off 6 bases at V and 2 bases at J, with 16 bases between the two ends. The CDR3 covers 16 residues. The CDR3 spells CASSLGQILNTGELFF. As DNA, the CDR3 is TGTGCCAGCAGCCTGGGCCAGATACTTAACACCGGGGAGCTGTTTTTT.

This chain links TRBV20-1 with TRBJ2-5; 12 bases fit TRBD2. CDR1 DFQATT and CDR2 SNEGSKA come from the germline V gene (reference sequence). The CDR3 is made up of 14 amino acids. J lost 5 bases, V lost 1 base, and 2 bases had no gene match. The CDR3 here is CSARASGGAETQYF. The CDR3, as DNA: TGCAGTGCTAGAGCTAGCGGGGGGGCCGAGACCCAGTACTTC.

The rearrangement links TRBV4-1 to TRBJ2-2, with 8 bases identical to TRBD1. CDR1 is MGHRA, CDR2 YSYEKL, per germline. CDR3 length: 14 amino acids. V lost 5 bases to trimming and J lost 6 bases; unmatched junction nucleotides: 5. The CDR3 spells CASSEGQGSGELFF. In DNA, the CDR3 is TGCGCCAGCAGCGAAGGACAGGGATCCGGGGAGCTGTTTTTT.